The 27 T cell receptor beta chains below come from one sample, sequenced in a study of T cell clonality in common variable immunodeficiency. TCRdb's copy holds only in-frame clones and misses some; the assay was immunoSEQ multiplex PCR. The table records around 45,000 clones without singletons, the ten largest covering around 9.3%. The sequencing sample was made of peripheral blood mononuclear cells. The origin of the receptors is a person between 18 and 75 years old in good health.

This clone was observed many times. The observed sequence ends 3 residues before the CDR3 terminus, with the missing tail filled in from the germline J gene. The chain recombines TRBV6-4 with TRBJ1-1, with TRBD1 matching over 7 bases. Germline CDR1 MRHNA, CDR2 SNTAGT. J was trimmed by 4 bases and V by 0 bases; bases with no gene match: 2. The length of the CDR3 is 14 residues. The CDR3 DNA, read in part, is TGTGCCAGCAGTGACTCAGACAGGGCCACTGAA. Translating it yields CASSDSDRATE. The CDR3 reads in full as CASSDSDRATEAFF.

Of note for this clone: The read halts 3 residues ahead of the CDR3 end, with the missing end drawn from the germline J gene. This chain uses TRBV19 with TRBJ1-2; 7 nucleotides match TRBD1. In germline, CDR1 is LNHDA, CDR2 SQIVND (reference sequence). Losses at the gene ends were 6 bases for V and 5 bases for J; bases not matched to a gene: 12. This CDR3 comprises 15 residues. CDR3 DNA, as far as it was read: TGTGCCAGTAGCCTCGGCCCACCAGGGGGTTATGGC. The encoded protein is CASSLGPPGGYG. The entire CDR3 reads CASSLGPPGGYGYTF.

This clone occurred many times. The read gets to within 3 residues of the CDR3 end, and the germline J gene fills in the rest. The chain combines TRBV6-1 with TRBJ1-2; D is undetermined. CDR1 is MNHNS and CDR2 is SASEGT in the germline V gene. The CDR3 is made up of 13 amino acids. Trimming removed 4 bases at V and 5 bases at J, with 11 bases between. Incomplete CDR3 DNA: TGTGCCAGCAGTGTGGGCCCCCTATATGGC. Protein sequence: CASSVGPLYG. The complete CDR3 sequence is CASSVGPLYGYTF.

This clone was picked up many times. The CDR3 end lies 3 residues beyond the end of the read and is filled in from the germline J gene. The rearrangement joins TRBV18 to TRBJ1-2; D gene unclear. CDR1 KGHSH and CDR2 LQKENI come from the germline V gene. With 3 bases removed from V and 2 bases from J, the gap between germline ends came to 10 bases. The CDR3 is 14 residues long. The DNA read from the CDR3 is TGTGCCAGCTCACCTCAGGAAAGAAACTATGGC. Protein product: CASSPQERNYG. The entire CDR3 protein is CASSPQERNYGYTF.

This clone was found many times. The CDR3 end is not reached by the read, which stops 3 residues before it; the germline J gene fills it in. The V and J genes are TRBV7-7 and TRBJ2-1; D is undetermined. Germline V gene data show CDR1 as SSHAT and CDR2 as FNYEAQ (reference sequence). CDR3 length: 13 amino acids. Trimming stripped 5 bases from V and 9 bases from J, with 14 bases between. The CDR3: CASSPNANAEQFF. CDR3 bases read: TGTGCCAGCAGCCCAAACGCGAATGCTGAG.

This clone was detected ten times or more. The CDR3 end is not reached by the read, which stops 3 residues before it; the germline J gene fills it in. This rearrangement joins TRBV20-1 to TRBJ2-3, with 12 bases that match TRBD2. CDR1 is DFQATT, CDR2 SNEGSKA, per germline (reference sequence). The length of the CDR3 is 15 residues. The trim removed 2 bases at V and 8 bases at J, leaving 8 bases unmatched. The CDR3 DNA, read in part, is TGCAGTGCTAGAAGGCTAGCGGGGGGGAGTGGTACG. Translating gives CSARRLAGGSGT. Given in full, the CDR3 is CSARRLAGGSGTQYF.

In its sample, this clone was seen many times. The read terminates 3 residues ahead of where the CDR3 ends, so the germline J gene completes it. This rearrangement joins TRBV6-4 to TRBJ2-2; maybe TRBD2 (6 bases). The V gene's germline CDR1 is MRHNA and CDR2 SNTAGT. V lost 9 bases and J 1 base, leaving 15 bases between the germline ends. The CDR3 extends over 15 amino acids. CDR3 DNA (partial): TGTGCCAGTGCCCCCGGGACTGAGAACACCGGGGAG. It yields the protein CASAPGTENTGE. In full, the CDR3 is CASAPGTENTGELFF.

This clone was recorded at least ten times. The CDR3 end falls 3 residues outside the read, so it is completed with the germline J gene. The chain uses TRBV18 and TRBJ2-5; TRBD1 aligns across 7 bases. The germline V gene encodes CDR1 KGHSH and CDR2 LQKENI. CDR3 length equals 16 residues. V gave up 3 bases and J gave up 2 bases; unmatched junction bases: 9. CDR3 protein: CASSPTTGKGQETQYF. The sequenced part of the CDR3 DNA is TGTGCCAGCTCACCTACGACAGGGAAGGGACAAGAGACC.

This clone has only a few counts. Read sequence stops 3 residues before the CDR3 end, and the germline J gene provides the missing end. J is TRBJ1-1 and V is TRBV7-2; a possible D gene is TRBD1 (6 bases). The germline V gene encodes CDR1 SGHTA and CDR2 FQGNSA. The CDR3 contains 14 residues. CDR3 protein: CASSLGRNRAGAFF. CDR3 DNA, as far as it was read: TGTGCCAGCAGCTTAGGAAGAAACAGGGCGGGA.

The sample holds many counts of this clone. The part of the CDR3 DNA that was read is TGTGCCAGCAGCCGTAGGGCAGATACG. Its translation: CASSRRADT. The entire CDR3 is CASSRRADTQYF. V gene TRBV6-2 or TRBV6-3 combines with J gene TRBJ2-3; D ambiguous. The read stops 3 residues short of the end of the CDR3; the missing end is completed from the germline J gene. The CDR3 length is 12 residues. V was shortened by 6 bases and J by 4 bases, with 8 bases between the two germline ends. Germline CDR1 MNHEY, CDR2 SVGEGT.

This clone has a count of ten or more. The missing CDR3 end, 3 residues past where the read stops, is filled in from the germline J gene. The chain joins TRBV5-1 to TRBJ1-2; unclear D gene. The V gene's germline CDR1 is SGHRS and CDR2 YFSETQ. The CDR3 consists of 12 residues. Trimming took 3 bases from V and 6 from J, leaving 9 bases between them. The CDR3 DNA, read in part, is TGCGCCAGCAGCTCGGACTTCCATGGC. Its protein is CASSSDFHG. The entire CDR3 protein is CASSSDFHGYTF.

Comment on this clone: Read sequence stops 3 residues before the CDR3 end, and the germline J gene provides the missing end. This rearrangement joins TRBV13 to TRBJ1-1; 9 bases are shared with TRBD1. Trimming at V came to 0 bases and at J to 0 bases, leaving 2 bases not matched to a gene. The CDR3 covers 16 residues. The germline CDR1 and CDR2 sequences are PRHDT and FYEKMQ (reference sequence). CDR3 amino acids: CASSLGQGALNTEAFF. The DNA read from the CDR3 is TGTGCCAGCAGCTTAGGACAGGGGGCCTTGAACACTGAA.

This clone was seen repeatedly, ten times or more. The read is 3 residues too short to cover the CDR3 end, so that end is filled in from the germline J gene. The V call is TRBV2, the J call TRBJ1-1; 10 nucleotides agree with TRBD1. J was trimmed by 5 bases and V by 7 bases; bases with no gene match: 10. Germline-derived CDR1 and CDR2 are SNHLY and FYNNEI. The CDR3 contains 15 residues. The CDR3 bases that were read are TGTGCCAGCATTGGAGACAGGGGGCTATGGACTGAA. The encoded protein is CASIGDRGLWTE. The full CDR3 protein is CASIGDRGLWTEAFF.

This clone was counted many times. The CDR3 spells CASSSPGQGAYEQYF. The DNA read from the CDR3 is TGTGCCAGCTCCTCCCCGGGACAGGGGGCCTACGAG. The rearrangement links TRBV18 to TRBJ2-7; 11 nucleotides align to TRBD1. The missing CDR3 end, 3 residues past where the read stops, is filled in from the germline J gene. This CDR3 has 15 residues. The junction had 6 bases not matched to a gene; V was cut back by 6 bases and J by 2 bases. Germline V lookup: CDR1 KGHSH, CDR2 LQKENI.

There are a few counts of this clone. The read falls 3 residues short of the CDR3 end, and the missing part is taken from the germline J gene. The chain uses TRBV11-3 and TRBJ2-3; D is undetermined. Germline V gene sequence: CDR1 SGHNT, CDR2 YENEEA. Trimming pared 2 bases from V and 5 bases from J, leaving 11 bases between. This CDR3 contains 14 residues. The covered CDR3 bases are TGTGCCAGCAGCTTATCCTCCGAACTAGATACG. Translated: CASSLSSELDT. The CDR3 in its entirety is CASSLSSELDTQYF.

The table lists this clone with many counts. The read terminates 3 residues before the CDR3 end, so the remaining end is supplied by the germline J gene. V is TRBV7-2 and J is TRBJ1-1; 7 nucleotides align to TRBD1. The V and J ends lost 5 bases and 0 bases, in that order; junction bases with no gene match: 6. Germline assignment: CDR1 SGHTA and CDR2 FQGNSA. There are 15 residues in the CDR3. The covered CDR3 bases are TGTGCCAGCAGCCCATTAGGGACAGTGAACACTGAA. Translation gives CASSPLGTVNTE. From start to end, the CDR3 is CASSPLGTVNTEAFF.

This clone has at least ten counts. Sequence at one end of the junction differs from germline and may be a read error. Here the CDR3 reads CASSHRGDYGYTF. Partial CDR3 DNA: TGCGCCAGCAGCCACAGGGGGGACTATGGC. This chain joins TRBV4-2 and TRBJ1-2; 8 bases align to TRBD1. Read sequence stops 3 residues before the CDR3 end, and the germline J gene provides the missing end. The germline V gene has CDR1 LGHNA and CDR2 YNFKEQ. The CDR3 consists of 13 residues.

Worth noting for this clone: The observed sequence ends 3 residues before the CDR3 terminus, with the missing tail filled in from the germline J gene. The chain joins TRBV5-1 to TRBJ2-7; the match to TRBD2 covers 7 bases. Germline CDR1 reads SGHRS; CDR2 reads YFSETQ. V lost 4 bases, J lost 5 bases, and 9 bases stayed unmatched. The CDR3 has 14 residues. The CDR3 DNA, read in part, is TGCGCCAGCAGCCCTCAGCAAAGCGGGGACGAG. Encoded protein: CASSPQQSGDE. The entire CDR3 reads CASSPQQSGDEQYF.

The CDR3 DNA, read in part, is TGTGCCAGCAGCTTAGTCCCAGGGAATGGT. This encodes CASSLVPGNG. The full CDR3 reads CASSLVPGNGQYF. The rearrangement uses TRBV7-3 and TRBJ2-4; D is possibly TRBD1 (5 bases). From the germline J gene comes the end of the CDR3, since the read stops 3 residues before it. Per the germline V gene, CDR1 is SGHTA and CDR2 is FQGTGA. This CDR3 is 13 amino acids long.

This clone came up many times. The read terminates 3 residues before the CDR3 end, so the remaining end is supplied by the germline J gene. The chain is built from TRBV7-9 and TRBJ1-1; 9 bases are shared with TRBD1. V lost 10 bases to trimming and J lost 0 bases; unmatched junction nucleotides: 6. The CDR3 runs 14 residues. In germline, CDR1 is SEHNR, CDR2 FQNEAQ (reference sequence). CDR3 protein: CATPQGALNTEAFF. CDR3 bases read: TGTGCCACCCCACAGGGGGCCCTGAACACTGAA.

This clone was counted at least ten times. Sequencing ends 3 residues short of the CDR3 end; the germline J gene provides the rest. The chain couples TRBV19 to TRBJ1-2, with TRBD1 identical over 8 bases. V was pared by 10 bases and J by 6 bases, with 16 bases of the junction left unmatched. The CDR3 extends over 15 amino acids. Germline V CDR1 and CDR2: LNHDA, SQIVND (reference sequence). CDR3 bases read: TGTGCCACCGCCTCTTGGGGCAGGGGGCGGCATGGC. It codes for CATASWGRGRHG. The entire CDR3 reads CATASWGRGRHGYTF.

The table lists this clone with many counts. The read ends 3 residues early relative to the CDR3; the germline J gene fills the gap. The chain uses TRBV13 and TRBJ1-1; 7 bases are shared with TRBD1. From germline, CDR1 is PRHDT and CDR2 FYEKMQ (reference sequence). The length of the CDR3 is 17 residues. J gave up 1 base and V 1 base, and 9 bases lay outside the gene matches. This CDR3 reads CASSLVGGGPGNTEAFF. The sequenced part of the CDR3 DNA is TGTGCCAGCAGCTTAGTGGGAGGGGGCCCGGGGAACACTGAA.

In its sample, this clone was seen many times. The read falls 3 residues short of the CDR3 end, and the missing part is taken from the germline J gene. The chain combines TRBV20-1 with TRBJ1-4; D is possibly TRBD1 (6 bases). Germline V gene lookup returns CDR1 DFQATT and CDR2 SNEGSKA (reference sequence). V lost 2 bases and J 7 bases, leaving 20 bases between the germline ends. The CDR3 covers 16 residues. The CDR3 DNA, read in part, is TGCAGTGCTAGACTTCCGGGACAAGGGGACGGTGAAAAA. Amino acids: CSARLPGQGDGEK. The CDR3 in its entirety is CSARLPGQGDGEKLFF.

This clone was seen ten or more times. The read finishes 3 residues shy of the CDR3 end, and the germline J gene is used to complete it. The V and J genes are TRBV5-8 and TRBJ2-7, with D tentatively TRBD2 (7 bases). Germline CDR1 reads SGHTS; CDR2 reads YDEGEE. The CDR3 has 15 amino acids. Trimming shortened V by 1 base and J by 1 base, and 12 bases separated the two germline ends. The CDR3 loop reads CASSLRGGTSYEQYF. CDR3 DNA, as far as it was read: TGTGCCAGCAGCTTGAGGGGGGGAACGTCCTACGAG.

This clone was found many times. The CDR3 goes on 3 residues after the read ends, and that part is filled in from the germline J gene. The gene calls are TRBV20-1 and TRBJ2-7; maybe TRBD2 (6 bases). The CDR3 is 15 residues long. Between the trimmed V and J ends, which lost 2 bases and 0 bases, there was a span of 14 bases. Germline V gene sequence: CDR1 DFQATT, CDR2 SNEGSKA (reference sequence). CDR3 DNA, as far as it was read: TGCAGTGCTAGAAACCCGGGACTGGCCTCCTACGAG. It specifies CSARNPGLASYE. The complete CDR3 reads CSARNPGLASYEQYF.

In this sample, this clone is medium-sized. The read ends 3 residues before the CDR3 terminus; that terminus is restored from the germline J gene. V gene TRBV6-4 combines with J gene TRBJ2-3, with 13 bases lining up with TRBD2. The CDR3 spans 16 residues. J gave up 1 base and V 3 bases, and 1 base lay outside the gene matches. Germline V gene lookup returns CDR1 MRHNA and CDR2 SNTAGT. CDR3 amino acids: CASSDTSGGGTDTQYF. The DNA read from the CDR3 is TGTGCCAGCAGTGATACTAGCGGGGGGGGCACAGATACG.

The sample holds many counts of this clone. The read gets to within 3 residues of the CDR3 end, and the germline J gene fills in the rest. This rearrangement joins TRBV9 to TRBJ2-1, with 8 nucleotides matching TRBD2. This CDR3 has 15 residues. Germline CDR1 reads SGDLS; CDR2 reads YYNGEE. V lost 0 bases and J lost 2; bases outside the gene matches: 1. The part of the CDR3 DNA that was read is TGTGCCAGCAGCGTAGGCGGGGGGACCTACAATGAG. Protein sequence: CASSVGGGTYNE. In full, the CDR3 reads CASSVGGGTYNEQFF.